The 7 T cell receptor beta chains in this list originate from one sample, sequenced in a study of control samples from healthy donors and cancer patients. Here immunoSEQ multiplex PCR was the method, and the copy in TCRdb shows in-frame clones only, minus some. The data show approximately 150,000 clones, 91% seen once. Sample: blood. Every receptor here comes from a man between 18 and 29 years old in good health.

The gene calls are TRBV21-1 and TRBJ1-2. TRBV21-1 is termed a pseudogene. The CDR3 consists of 14 residues. CDR3 sequence reads: CASSPYGDSYGYTF. The CDR3 nucleotides read TGTGCCAGCAGCCCTTACGGAGACTCCTATGGCTACACCTTC.

The rearrangement joins TRBV7-7 to TRBJ2-5, with a tentative D call TRBD1 (7 bases). Germline values: CDR1 SSHAT, CDR2 FNYEAQ (reference sequence). This CDR3 spans 16 amino acids. The V end was cut by 0 bases, the J end by 0 bases, with 11 bases between. The CDR3 sequence: CASSLAGGTDQETQYF. The CDR3 DNA is TGTGCCAGCAGCTTAGCAGGCGGGACAGACCAAGAGACCCAGTACTTC.

The chain employs TRBV6-1 and TRBJ1-3, with TRBD1 identical over 9 bases. Losses at the gene ends were 7 bases for V and 0 bases for J; bases not matched to a gene: 10. Germline CDR1 MNHNS, CDR2 SASEGT. The CDR3 loop spans 17 amino acids. CDR3 region: CASTDWDRVDSGNTIYF. CDR3 DNA: TGTGCCAGCACTGACTGGGACAGGGTCGACTCTGGAAACACCATATATTTT.

The genes are TRBV7-9 and TRBJ2-7; 9 nucleotides align to TRBD1. This CDR3 has 15 amino acids. V trimming: 4 bases; J trimming: 3 bases; junction bases outside the gene matches: 7. Germline V CDR1 and CDR2: SEHNR, FQNEAQ (reference sequence). The CDR3: CASSYRDRDLYEQYF. In DNA form, the CDR3 reads TGTGCCAGCAGCTACCGGGACAGGGATCTCTACGAGCAGTACTTC.

The V call is TRBV5-4, the J call TRBJ1-2, with D perhaps matching TRBD1 (5 bases). This CDR3 region has 17 residues. V lost 0 bases and J 0 bases, leaving 15 bases between the germline ends. Germline values: CDR1 SGHNT, CDR2 YYREEE (reference sequence). CDR3 coding DNA: TGTGCCAGCAGCTTGGTTCCGTCGGACACAGCTAACTATGGCTACACCTTC. Protein: CASSLVPSDTANYGYTF. The whole variable domain, filled in from reference TRBV5-4 and TRBJ1-2, reads ETGVTQSPTHLIKTRGQQVTLRCSSQSGHNTVSWYQQALGQGPQFIFQYYREEENGRGNFPPRFSGLQFPNYSSELNVNALELDDSALYLCASSLVPSDTANYGYTFGSGTRLTVV.

CDR3 region: CASSPSGAKGSYEQYF. The CDR3 DNA reads as TGTGCCAGCAGCCCCAGCGGGGCTAAGGGGTCCTACGAGCAGTACTTC. The gene calls are TRBV7-9 and TRBJ2-7, with TRBD2 matching over 7 bases. Germline V gene data show CDR1 as SEHNR and CDR2 as FQNEAQ (reference sequence). This CDR3 comprises 16 residues. The V segment lost 5 bases and the J segment 1 base; nucleotides outside the gene matches: 11.

This chain joins TRBV6-1 and TRBJ2-7, with D hard to call. This CDR3 contains 14 residues. Germline V lookup: CDR1 MNHNS, CDR2 SASEGT. The V end lost 0 bases, the J end lost 6 bases, and 12 bases lay between the germline ends. CDR3 protein: CASSEAGWSLEQYF. The CDR3 DNA is TGTGCCAGCAGTGAAGCGGGATGGTCACTCGAGCAGTACTTC.